These 20 T cell receptor beta chains originate from one sample sequenced in a study of blood T cells in healthy people across ages. Through a sample-barcoded 5' primer and a J-beta primer mix, a second PCR was run for roughly 7 to 11 cycles. TCRdb re-analysed the 5' RACE reads in MiXCR, keeping a single row per CDR3 protein. This table has about 720,000 distinct CDR3 sequences, about 20% appearing once. Input material: blood. The origin of the receptors is a man aged 65-85 years in good health.

In its sample, this clonotype was seen a few times. This chain joins TRBV29-1 and TRBJ1-2; D may be TRBD1 (5 bases). The germline V gene encodes CDR1 SQVTM and CDR2 ANQGSEA. V lost 4 bases to trimming and J lost 7 bases, with 13 bases between them. The CDR3 is made up of 12 amino acids. CDR3 loop: CSVVKGQGGYTF. In nucleotides, the CDR3 is TGCAGCGTTGTTAAGGGGCAGGGTGGCTACACCTTC.

This clonotype was detected only a few times. The chain employs TRBV7-9 and TRBJ2-1; D remains unclear. The J call may be in error: the DNA end matches TRBJ2-5 better. Germline CDR1 and CDR2: SEHNR and FQNEAQ (reference sequence). CDR3 length equals 13 residues. The chain's CDR3 is CASRPGEGETQYF. DNA for the CDR3: TGTGCCAGCAGACCAGGAGAAGGAGAGACCCAGTACTTC.

This chain connects TRBV2 to TRBJ1-1; D call uncertain. Germline V gene sequence: CDR1 SNHLY, CDR2 FYNNEI. There are 14 residues in the CDR3. Trimming took 7 bases from V and 3 from J, leaving 15 bases between them. CDR3 sequence reads: CASTTDGLHTEAFF. In nucleotides, the CDR3 is TGTGCCAGCACTACCGACGGGTTGCACACTGAAGCTTTCTTT.

This rearrangement joins TRBV5-1 to TRBJ2-3; 7 bases agree with TRBD2. Germline loops: CDR1 SGHRS, CDR2 YFSETQ. V gave up 1 base and J gave up 3 bases; unmatched junction bases: 14. This CDR3 is 18 amino acids long. The CDR3 region is CASSLPPRGSFSTDTQYF. The CDR3 DNA follows: TGCGCCAGCAGCTTGCCTCCTCGCGGGAGCTTTAGTACAGATACGCAGTATTTT.

This clonotype was detected a few times. The chain combines TRBV27 with TRBJ2-3; D assignment may be TRBD1 or TRBD2 (6 bases each). Between the trimmed V and J ends, which lost 6 bases and 2 bases, there was a span of 18 bases. Germline CDR1 and CDR2: MNHEY and SMNVEV (reference sequence). The CDR3 sequence is 16 residues long. The CDR3 loop reads CASSQGRGHYTDTQYF. CDR3 coding DNA: TGTGCCAGCAGCCAGGGGCGGGGTCACTACACAGATACGCAGTATTTT.

The chain employs TRBV5-1 and TRBJ2-3; 7 positions match TRBD2. The CDR3 is made up of 15 amino acids. Losses at the gene ends were 0 bases for V and 4 bases for J; bases not matched to a gene: 5. Germline V CDR1 and CDR2: SGHRS, YFSETQ. CDR3 coding DNA: TGCGCCAGCAGCTTGGTAGCGCGGGGGTCAGATACGCAGTATTTT. Residues: CASSLVARGSDTQYF.

The sample holds a few counts of this clonotype. V and J are TRBV20-1 and TRBJ1-5; 8 nucleotides match TRBD1. CDR3 length: 15 amino acids. The trim removed 3 bases at V and 0 bases at J, leaving 4 bases unmatched. The germline V gene has CDR1 DFQATT and CDR2 SNEGSKA (reference sequence). CDR3 residues: CSASTGTGSNQPQHF. In nucleotides, the CDR3 is TGCAGTGCTAGTACCGGGACAGGTAGCAATCAGCCCCAGCATTTT.

A few counts support this clonotype. The chain carries TRBV7-2 and TRBJ1-4; possible D gene TRBD1, 6 bases. The germline CDR1 and CDR2 sequences are SGHTA and FQGNSA. Deletions cut 2 bases from V and 3 bases from J, with 10 bases between. The CDR3 length is 15 residues. CDR3 residues: CASSLSRGANEKLFF. CDR3 nucleotides: TGTGCCAGCAGCTTAAGTAGGGGGGCTAATGAAAAACTGTTTTTT.

This clonotype has just a few counts. This chain's CDR3 is CASSFGVVETQYF. CDR3 DNA: TGCGCCAGCAGCTTTGGGGTGGTCGAGACCCAGTACTTC. V is TRBV5-1 and J is TRBJ2-5; D is ambiguous. V dropped 2 bases and J dropped 5 bases, with 10 bases sitting between them. CDR1 is SGHRS and CDR2 is YFSETQ in the germline V gene. The CDR3 totals 13 residues.

This clonotype came up a few times. The chain has TRBV6-1 and TRBJ1-4, with a possible D match to TRBD1 (5 bases). With 4 bases removed from V and 0 bases from J, the gap between germline ends came to 15 bases. The CDR3 consists of 17 residues. The germline V gene has CDR1 MNHNS and CDR2 SASEGT. CDR3 sequence (DNA): TGTGCCAGCAGTGGTGCCGGGGCAAGAGCAACTAATGAAAAACTGTTTTTT. It specifies CASSGAGARATNEKLFF.

There are a few counts of this clonotype. V and J are TRBV20-1 and TRBJ2-2, with D possibly being TRBD2 (6 bases). V lost 4 bases, J lost 1 base, and 10 bases lay in between. This CDR3 comprises 14 residues. Germline V gene lookup returns CDR1 DFQATT and CDR2 SNEGSKA (reference sequence). The CDR3 reads CSAKNGGNTGELFF. CDR3 nucleotide sequence: TGCAGTGCTAAGAACGGGGGGAACACCGGGGAGCTGTTTTTT.

This clonotype was found a few times. The genes are TRBV9 and TRBJ2-5; 8 bases agree with TRBD1. The CDR3 consists of 14 residues. J was trimmed by 5 bases and V by 3 bases; bases with no gene match: 6. Germline V gives CDR1 SGDLS, CDR2 YYNGEE. The CDR3 reads CASSATGGLETQYF. As DNA, the CDR3 is TGTGCCAGCAGCGCCACAGGGGGATTGGAGACCCAGTACTTC.

The table lists this clonotype with a few counts. The chain is built from TRBV18 and TRBJ2-5; 8 nucleotides agree with TRBD2. Germline lookup yields CDR1 KGHSH and CDR2 LQKENI. The CDR3 runs 15 residues. Losses at the gene ends were 2 bases for V and 2 bases for J; bases not matched to a gene: 4. This chain's CDR3 is CASSPGTRNQETQYF. In DNA form, the CDR3 reads TGTGCCAGCTCACCAGGGACTAGAAATCAAGAGACCCAGTACTTC.

The chain uses TRBV20-1 and TRBJ1-4, with TRBD1 matching 7 bases. The length of the CDR3 is 14 residues. CDR1 and CDR2 (germline): DFQATT, SNEGSKA (reference sequence). Unmatched junction bases numbered 9, after V lost 6 bases and J lost 5 bases. The CDR3 region is CSAPRQGLNEKLFF. In DNA form, the CDR3 reads TGCAGTGCGCCTCGACAGGGCCTAAATGAAAAACTGTTTTTT.

The chain carries TRBV20-1 and TRBJ1-4; 10 nucleotides match TRBD1. Germline values: CDR1 DFQATT, CDR2 SNEGSKA (reference sequence). The trim removed 3 bases at V and 6 bases at J, leaving 4 bases unmatched. The CDR3 is made up of 14 amino acids. The CDR3 DNA reads TGCAGTGCTAGTCCGGGACAGGGGTATGAAAAACTGTTTTTT. It is translated as CSASPGQGYEKLFF.

The genes are TRBV5-1 and TRBJ1-1; TRBD1 agrees at 8 bases. From germline, CDR1 is SGHRS and CDR2 YFSETQ. V was clipped by 2 bases and J by 3 bases; unmatched bases: 15. The CDR3 has 18 amino acids. In DNA form, the CDR3 reads TGCGCCAGCAGCTTCACAGGGGCAGGGGGCGGGGATGACACTGAAGCTTTCTTT. Translating gives CASSFTGAGGGDDTEAFF.

This clonotype was counted between two and nine times. This chain joins TRBV20-1 and TRBJ2-7, with TRBD1 identical over 11 bases. CDR1 is DFQATT, CDR2 SNEGSKA, per germline (reference sequence). This CDR3 is built from 15 residues. The V gene end was trimmed by 0 bases and the J gene end by 2 bases; junction bases not matched to a gene: 3. CDR3 region: CSAREGTGGAYEQYF. The CDR3 DNA is TGCAGTGCTAGAGAAGGGACAGGGGGAGCCTACGAGCAGTACTTC.

The rearrangement links TRBV12-3 or TRBV12-4 to TRBJ2-7; TRBD1 agrees at 9 bases. The DNA end lines up better with TRBJ2-1; the J call may be wrong. CDR3 length: 15 amino acids. CDR3 region: CASSDRDRVANEQFF. The CDR3 DNA follows: TGTGCCAGCAGTGACCGGGACAGGGTAGCCAATGAGCAGTTCTTC.

This chain uses TRBV12-5 with TRBJ2-6; perhaps TRBD1 as D (5 bases). CDR1 and CDR2 from the germline V gene are LGHNT and FRNRAP. V lost 0 bases, J lost 4 bases, and 13 bases lay in between. This CDR3 spans 17 amino acids. The CDR3 is CASGLVSGAPGANVLTF. DNA for the CDR3: TGTGCTAGTGGTTTGGTAAGTGGGGCGCCAGGGGCCAACGTCCTGACTTTC.

This clonotype was seen more than once but under ten times. The chain combines TRBV5-1 with TRBJ2-1; 9 bases match TRBD1. Germline V gene sequence: CDR1 SGHRS, CDR2 YFSETQ. This CDR3 has 14 amino acids. Germline trimming cut 0 bases from V and 9 bases from J; bases unmatched to any gene: 4. The CDR3 sequence is CASSLGQGVREQFF. The DNA of the CDR3 is TGCGCCAGCAGCTTGGGACAGGGGGTTCGTGAGCAGTTCTTC.